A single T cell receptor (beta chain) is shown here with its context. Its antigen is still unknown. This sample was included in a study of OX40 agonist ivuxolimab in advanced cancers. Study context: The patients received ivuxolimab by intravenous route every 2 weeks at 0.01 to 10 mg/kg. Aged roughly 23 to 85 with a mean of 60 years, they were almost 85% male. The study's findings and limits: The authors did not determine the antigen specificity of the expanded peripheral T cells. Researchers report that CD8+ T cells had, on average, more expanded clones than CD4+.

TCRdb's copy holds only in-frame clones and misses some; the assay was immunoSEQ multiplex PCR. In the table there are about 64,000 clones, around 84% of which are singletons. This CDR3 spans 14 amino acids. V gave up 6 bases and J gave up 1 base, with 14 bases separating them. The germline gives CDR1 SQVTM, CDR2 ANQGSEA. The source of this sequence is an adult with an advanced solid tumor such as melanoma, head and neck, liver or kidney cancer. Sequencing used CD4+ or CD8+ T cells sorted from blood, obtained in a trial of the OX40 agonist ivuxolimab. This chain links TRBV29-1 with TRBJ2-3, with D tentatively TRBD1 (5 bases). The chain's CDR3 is CSVVGVLRTDTQYF. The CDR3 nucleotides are TGCAGCGTAGTAGGGGTTTTACGCACAGATACGCAGTATTTT.